These 15 T cell receptor beta chains share one sample of origin, sequenced in a study of blood T cell repertoires in COVID-19. Measured with immunoSEQ multiplex PCR; TCRdb has only the in-frame clones, and not every one. The table includes 85,000 to 130,000 clones, about 84% detected once. The sequenced sample consisted of peripheral blood. The source is a woman aged 55-69 years with acute or convalescent COVID-19.

This clone was detected once. The chain couples TRBV5-1 to TRBJ2-1, with TRBD2 matching 8 bases. Germline V lookup: CDR1 SGHRS, CDR2 YFSETQ. There are 16 residues in the CDR3. V dropped 1 base and J dropped 5; count of bases not matched to a gene: 8. The CDR3: CASSLPTGGPDNEQFF. In DNA, the CDR3 is TGCGCCAGCAGCTTGCCTACGGGGGGGCCCGACAATGAGCAGTTCTTC.

This chain links TRBV5-1 with TRBJ2-1, with TRBD1 matching over 8 bases. The CDR3 totals 16 residues. The J segment lost 8 bases and the V segment lost 0 bases, leaving 10 bases of the junction unmatched. Germline V gene data show CDR1 as SGHRS and CDR2 as YFSETQ. CDR3 residues: CASSLDGQGFTDEQFF. CDR3 coding DNA: TGCGCCAGCAGCTTGGATGGACAGGGTTTTACCGATGAGCAGTTCTTC.

The chain couples TRBV28 to TRBJ2-6; TRBD1 aligns across 12 bases. Germline CDR1 and CDR2: MDHEN and SYDVKM. After removal of 10 bases from V and 1 base from J, the junction contained 5 bases not matched to a gene. The CDR3 is 16 residues long. The CDR3 region has the DNA TGTGCCACCAGGGACAGGGGGCCGTCTGGGGCCAACGTCCTGACTTTC. Amino acid sequence: CATRDRGPSGANVLTF.

This chain connects TRBV2 to TRBJ2-3, with 8 positions matching TRBD2. V dropped 9 bases and J dropped 0; count of bases not matched to a gene: 14. The CDR3 is 17 residues long. Germline V gene sequence: CDR1 SNHLY, CDR2 FYNNEI. CDR3: CARERLAGAPSTDTQYF. CDR3 coding DNA: TGTGCCAGGGAACGGCTAGCGGGCGCCCCTAGCACAGATACGCAGTATTTT.

The chain links TRBV5-1 to TRBJ2-7, with a weak D call TRBD1 (6 bases). CDR3 length: 16 amino acids. From germline, CDR1 is SGHRS and CDR2 YFSETQ. The V end lost 1 base, the J end lost 6 bases, and 20 bases lay between the germline ends. The CDR3 DNA follows: TGCGCCAGCAGCTTGTCCGTGAGACTAAAAGGGGGCGAGCAGTACTTC. This gives the protein CASSLSVRLKGGEQYF.

The sample holds one count of this clone. V and J are TRBV28 and TRBJ2-7, with 13 bases lining up with TRBD2. CDR3 size: 16 residues. Trimming removed 4 bases from V and 2 bases from J; junction bases left unmatched: 5. The germline gives CDR1 MDHEN, CDR2 SYDVKM. CDR3 sequence: CASSSPGTSGTYEQYF. In DNA form, the CDR3 reads TGTGCCAGCAGTTCCCCGGGGACTAGCGGGACCTACGAGCAGTACTTC.

The chain joins TRBV5-6 to TRBJ1-1, with a weak D call TRBD1 (6 bases). Germline CDR1 SGHDT, CDR2 YYEEEE. The CDR3 consists of 17 residues. The V end was cut by 4 bases, the J end by 1 base, with 20 bases between. The CDR3 reads CASSLNMGGRGNTEAFF. The DNA for the CDR3 is TGTGCCAGCAGCCTTAACATGGGCGGCAGGGGGAACACTGAAGCTTTCTTT.

The chain carries TRBV7-8 and TRBJ1-2; D may be TRBD1 (5 bases). CDR1 is SGHVS, CDR2 FQNEAQ, per germline. The CDR3 is made up of 15 amino acids. The V end was cut by 5 bases, the J end by 5 bases, with 18 bases between. CDR3: CASSRQGWRAYGYTF. CDR3 nucleotide sequence: TGTGCCAGCAGCAGGCAGGGTTGGAGGGCATATGGCTACACCTTC.

This chain joins TRBV21-1 and TRBJ2-4; the table assigns TRBD2, which was not confirmed against the DNA. TRBV21-1 is assigned pseudogene status. The CDR3 has 18 amino acids. CDR3 protein: CASRDSAGPWRAKNIQYF. Here the CDR3 DNA reads TGTGCCAGCAGGGATTCGGCGGGCCCCTGGAGAGCCAAAAACATTCAGTACTTC.

The V gene is TRBV13, the J gene TRBJ1-1; 7 bases agree with TRBD1. V lost 1 base, J lost 1 base, and 0 bases stayed unmatched. In germline, CDR1 is PRHDT, CDR2 FYEKMQ (reference sequence). CDR3 length: 14 residues. The CDR3 region is CASSLDRGNTEAFF. For the CDR3, the DNA is TGTGCCAGCAGCTTAGACAGGGGGAACACTGAAGCTTTCTTT.

V and J are TRBV5-1 and TRBJ2-1; D possibly corresponds to TRBD2 (5 bases). Germline CDR1 reads SGHRS; CDR2 reads YFSETQ. The length of the CDR3 is 16 residues. Trimming cost V 0 bases and J 4 bases, with 14 bases left between them. Written as DNA, the CDR3 is TGCGCCAGCAGCTTGGCCGTTGGAAGCGGTTACAATGAGCAGTTCTTC. It specifies CASSLAVGSGYNEQFF. Supplemented by reference TRBV5-1 and TRBJ2-1, the full variable domain reads KAGVTQTPRYLIKTRGQQVTLSCSPISGHRSVSWYQQTPGQGLQFLFEYFSETQRNKGNFPGRFSGRQFSNSRSEMNVSTLELGDSALYLCASSLAVGSGYNEQFFGPGTRLTVL.

A single count supports this clone. This chain joins TRBV20-1 and TRBJ2-1; D call uncertain. The CDR3 is 10 amino acids. Germline CDR1 reads DFQATT; CDR2 reads SNEGSKA (reference sequence). Trimming shortened V by 7 bases and J by 10 bases, and 11 bases separated the two germline ends. The CDR3 nucleotides read TGCAGTGTGTCGTCACAAGAGCAGTTCTTC. It is translated as CSVSSQEQFF.

V is TRBV3-1 (or the pseudogene TRBV3-2) and J is TRBJ2-1, with D perhaps TRBD2 (7 bases). The germline V gene encodes CDR1 LGHDT and CDR2 YNNKEL (reference sequence). The CDR3 is 15 residues long. V lost 5 bases and J lost 4, with 15 bases in between. CDR3 DNA: TGTGCCAGCAGCGCCCGGGGGGCTGGTTACAATGAGCAGTTCTTC. Translated: CASSARGAGYNEQFF.

The chain joins TRBV29-1 to TRBJ1-1, with a tentative D call TRBD1 (5 bases). V lost 7 bases, J lost 1 base, and 16 bases lay in between. CDR1 and CDR2 (germline): SQVTM, ANQGSEA. The CDR3 length is 14 residues. The CDR3 loop reads CSARKGFGNTEAFF. In DNA form, the CDR3 reads TGCAGCGCCAGAAAGGGGTTTGGGAACACTGAAGCTTTCTTT.

The chain couples TRBV18 to TRBJ2-2; D is unresolved. The CDR3 is made up of 14 amino acids. From germline, CDR1 is KGHSH and CDR2 LQKENI. V shed 6 bases and J shed 3 bases, with 11 bases lying between them. The CDR3 sequence: CASSPQEHTGELFF. DNA for the CDR3: TGTGCCAGCTCGCCCCAGGAACACACCGGGGAGCTGTTTTTT.